This TCR beta chain was obtained from a study of shared clonotypes between healthy human individuals. Across the study: Three CD4 naive, three CD4 memory, two CD8 naive and one CD8 memory plate were used per donor.

Germline V gene data show CDR1 as SGHDT and CDR2 as YYEEEE. Deletions cut 2 bases from V and 2 bases from J, with 16 bases between. The length of the CDR3 is 16 residues. Produced via immunoSEQ multiplex PCR; TCRdb's table is partial and in-frame only. The sample carries 1,400,000 or so clones, about 98.5% recorded once. None of the donors, who were healthy HIV-negative adults, had recently had acute infections or vaccinations. Adults of Caucasian background living in Nashville, Tennessee made up all donors. The V gene is TRBV5-6, the J gene TRBJ2-5; tentatively, D is TRBD2 (5 bases). The source is a young man in good health. What was sequenced was naive CD4+ T cells sorted from blood. Subset defined: CD45RA+ positively selected. The CDR3 protein is CASSLSPTAAQETQYF. The CDR3 DNA sequence: TGTGCCAGCAGCTTATCTCCAACAGCGGCACAAGAGACCCAGTACTTC.